The 2 T cell receptor beta chains given below trace back to one sample, sequenced in a study of CD8+CD57+ T cells in acquired aplastic anemia. It was genomic DNA that served as the template for profiling TCR beta VDJ and CDR3. One entry per CDR3 protein results from TCRdb running MiXCR on the reads. Among 150,000 to 200,000 distinct CDR3 sequences, less than 50% were seen once, and the ten largest hold under 35%. Patients sequenced had flow cytometry evidence of CD8+CD57+ cell expansion. Sequencing was carried out using sorted CD4+, CD8+, or CD8+CD57+ T cells (not recorded which) from PBMCs. The receptors were sampled from a human donor with aplastic anemia.

The chain is built from TRBV7-3 and TRBJ2-7; 8 nucleotides agree with TRBD2. Losses at the gene ends were 3 bases for V and 2 bases for J; bases not matched to a gene: 6. Looked up from germline, CDR1 is SGHTA and CDR2 is FQGTGA. The CDR3 totals 15 residues. CDR3 residues: CASSFGSGSPYEQYF. CDR3 coding DNA: TGTGCCAGCAGCTTTGGGAGCGGGAGCCCCTACGAGCAGTACTTC.

V usage is TRBV5-6 and J usage is TRBJ2-2, with D possibly being TRBD1 (6 bases). Trimming removed 8 bases from V and 6 bases from J, with 17 bases in between. There are 14 residues in the CDR3. In germline, CDR1 is SGHDT, CDR2 YYEEEE. The CDR3: CASSRDTDAGELFF. The CDR3 bases are TGTGCCAGTAGCCGGGACACTGACGCCGGGGAGCTGTTTTTT.